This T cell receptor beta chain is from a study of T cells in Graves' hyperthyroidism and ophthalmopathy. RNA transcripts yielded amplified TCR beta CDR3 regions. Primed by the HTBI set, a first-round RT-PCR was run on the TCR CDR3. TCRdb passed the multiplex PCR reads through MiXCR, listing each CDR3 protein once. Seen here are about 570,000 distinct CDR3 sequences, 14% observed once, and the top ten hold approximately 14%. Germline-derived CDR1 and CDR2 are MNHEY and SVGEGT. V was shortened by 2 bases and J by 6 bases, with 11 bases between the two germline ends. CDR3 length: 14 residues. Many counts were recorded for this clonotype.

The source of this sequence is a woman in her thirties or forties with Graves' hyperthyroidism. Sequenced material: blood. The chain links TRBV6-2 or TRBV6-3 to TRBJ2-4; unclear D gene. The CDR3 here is CASSYAAGPNIQYF. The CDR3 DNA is TGTGCCAGCAGTTACGCGGCAGGCCCAAACATTCAGTACTTC.